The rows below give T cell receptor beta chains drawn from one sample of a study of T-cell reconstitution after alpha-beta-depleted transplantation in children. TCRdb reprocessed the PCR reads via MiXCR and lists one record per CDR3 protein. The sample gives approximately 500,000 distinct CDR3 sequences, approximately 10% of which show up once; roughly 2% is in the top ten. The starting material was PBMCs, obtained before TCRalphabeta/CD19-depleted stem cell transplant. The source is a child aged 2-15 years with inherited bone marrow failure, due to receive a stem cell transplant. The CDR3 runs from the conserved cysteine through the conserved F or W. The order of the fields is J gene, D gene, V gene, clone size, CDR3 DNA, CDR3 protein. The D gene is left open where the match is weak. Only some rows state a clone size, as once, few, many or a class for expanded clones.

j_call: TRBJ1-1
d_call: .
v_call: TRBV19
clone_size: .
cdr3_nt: TGTGCCAGTAGGAATGGGAACACTGAAGCTTTCTTT
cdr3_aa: CASRNGNTEAFF

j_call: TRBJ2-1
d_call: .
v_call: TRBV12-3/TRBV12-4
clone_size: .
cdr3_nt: TGTGCCAGCAGTTTCCGGGGGAGTGACAATGAGCAGTTCTTC
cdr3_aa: CASSFRGSDNEQFF

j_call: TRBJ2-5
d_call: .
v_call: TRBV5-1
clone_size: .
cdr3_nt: TGCGCCAGCAGCTTCGAGAGTGGGAAGGGGGAGACCCAGTACTTC
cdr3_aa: CASSFESGKGETQYF

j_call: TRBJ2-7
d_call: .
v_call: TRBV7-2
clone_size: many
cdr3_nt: TGTGCCAGCAGCTTCCCATGGGGGGCTAGCTCCTACGAGCAGTACTTC
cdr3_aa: CASSFPWGASSYEQYF

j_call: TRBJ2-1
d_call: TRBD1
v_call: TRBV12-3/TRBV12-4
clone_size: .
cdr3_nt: TGTGCCAGCAGTCCCGGGACAGGATTGACGGGTGAGCAGTTCTTC
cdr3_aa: CASSPGTGLTGEQFF

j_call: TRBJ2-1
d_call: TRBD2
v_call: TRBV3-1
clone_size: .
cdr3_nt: TGTGCCAGCAGCCAAAGCGGGGCCTACAATGAGCAGTTCTTC
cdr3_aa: CASSQSGAYNEQFF

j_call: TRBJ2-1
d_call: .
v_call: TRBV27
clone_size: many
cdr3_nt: TGTGCCAGCAAAATTTCGGGACTTTACAATGAGCAGTTCTTC
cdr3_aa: CASKISGLYNEQFF

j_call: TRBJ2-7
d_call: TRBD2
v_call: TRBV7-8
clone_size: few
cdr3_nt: TGTGCCAGCAGCTTAGTTGGGAGGGTCCACTCCTACGAGCAGTACTTC
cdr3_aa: CASSLVGRVHSYEQYF

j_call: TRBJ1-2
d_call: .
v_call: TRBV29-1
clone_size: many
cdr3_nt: TGCAGCGTTTATCTCGCGGGTCCGGGCTATGGCTACACCTTC
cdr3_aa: CSVYLAGPGYGYTF

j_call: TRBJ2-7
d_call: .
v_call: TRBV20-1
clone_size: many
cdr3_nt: TGCAGTGCTAGCGCGTCAGGGGCTTCGTACGAGCAGTACTTC
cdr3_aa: CSASASGASYEQYF

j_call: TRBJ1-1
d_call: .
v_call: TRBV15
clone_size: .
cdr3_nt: TGTGCCACCAGCAGAGGGGACGGCAGGACTGAAGCTTTCTTT
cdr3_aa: CATSRGDGRTEAFF

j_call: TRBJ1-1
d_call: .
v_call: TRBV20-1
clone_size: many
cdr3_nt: TGCAGTGCTAATACAGAGAAGGTCACTGAAGCTTTCTTT
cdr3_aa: CSANTEKVTEAFF

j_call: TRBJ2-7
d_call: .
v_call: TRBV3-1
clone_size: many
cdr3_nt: TGTGCCAGCAGCCAAGTGGGGCACGAGCAGTACTTC
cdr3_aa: CASSQVGHEQYF

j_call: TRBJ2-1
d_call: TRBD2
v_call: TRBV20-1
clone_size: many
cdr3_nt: TGCAGTGCCGAAACTAGCGTCTACAATGAGCAGTTCTTC
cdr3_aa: CSAETSVYNEQFF

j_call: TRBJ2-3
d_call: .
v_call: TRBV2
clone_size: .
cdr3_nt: TGTGCCAGCAGTGACCGGGGGGCCACAGATACGCAGTATTTT
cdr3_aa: CASSDRGATDTQYF

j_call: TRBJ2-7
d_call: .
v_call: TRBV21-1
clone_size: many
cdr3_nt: TGTGCCAGCAGCACCCTAGCCGGGACAGGCGACTACGAGCAGTACTTC
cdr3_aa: CASSTLAGTGDYEQYF

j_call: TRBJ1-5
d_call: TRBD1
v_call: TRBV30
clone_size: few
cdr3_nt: TGTGCCTGGGGAGACAGGGGGTACATCGGCAATCAGCCCCAGCATTTT
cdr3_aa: CAWGDRGYIGNQPQHF

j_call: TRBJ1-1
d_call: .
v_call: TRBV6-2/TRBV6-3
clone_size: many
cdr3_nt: TGTGCCAGCAGCCGGCCGGGGACTGAAGCTTTCTTT
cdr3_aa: CASSRPGTEAFF

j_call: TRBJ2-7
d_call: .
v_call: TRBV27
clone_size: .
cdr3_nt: TGTGCCAGCAGTTTCCAGGGTTTTTTCCACGAGCAGTACTTC
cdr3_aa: CASSFQGFFHEQYF

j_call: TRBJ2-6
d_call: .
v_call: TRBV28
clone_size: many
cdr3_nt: TGTGCCAGCAGTCCAACAGGGAGCTCTGGGGCCAACGTCCTGACTTTC
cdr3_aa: CASSPTGSSGANVLTF

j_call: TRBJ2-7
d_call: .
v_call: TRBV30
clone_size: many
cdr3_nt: TGTGCCTGGGGGGGTAGAATTTCCTACGAGCAGTACTTC
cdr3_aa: CAWGGRISYEQYF

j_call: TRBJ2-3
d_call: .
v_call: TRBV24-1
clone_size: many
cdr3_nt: TGTGCCACCAGTGACGTCGCTGGCCTGCGGGATACGCAGTATTTT
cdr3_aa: CATSDVAGLRDTQYF

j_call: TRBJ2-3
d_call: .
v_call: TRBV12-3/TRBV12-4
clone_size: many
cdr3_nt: TGTGCCAGCAGCTTAAACAGGTGGAATACGCAGTATTTT
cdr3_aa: CASSLNRWNTQYF

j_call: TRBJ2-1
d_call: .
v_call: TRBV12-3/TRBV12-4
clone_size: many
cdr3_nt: TGTGCCAGCAGTACCCGCTTGACCGGGACACCTTACAATGAGCAGTTCTTC
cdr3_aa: CASSTRLTGTPYNEQFF

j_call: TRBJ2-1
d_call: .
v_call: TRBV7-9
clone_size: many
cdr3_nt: TGTGCCAGCAGCTTAGGGCGCGGCTACCCTGTCGGCAATGAGCAGTTCTTC
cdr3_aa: CASSLGRGYPVGNEQFF

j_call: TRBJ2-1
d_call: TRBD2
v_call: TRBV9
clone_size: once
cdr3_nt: TGTGCCAGCAGCCCTAGGTGTAGCGGGATCTACAATGAGCAGTTCTTC
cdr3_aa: CASSPRCSGIYNEQFF

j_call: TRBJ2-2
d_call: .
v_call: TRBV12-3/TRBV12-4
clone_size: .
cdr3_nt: TGTACCAGCAGTTCCCCTTCGACAGGGACTGTGAAAGGCACCGGGGAGCTGTTTTTT
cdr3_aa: CTSSSPSTGTVKGTGELFF

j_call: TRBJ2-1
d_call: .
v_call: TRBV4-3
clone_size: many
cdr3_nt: TGCGCCAGCAGCCAAGATCCCGCTTGGAGCGGCAGAAACAATGAGCAGTTCTTC
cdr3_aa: CASSQDPAWSGRNNEQFF

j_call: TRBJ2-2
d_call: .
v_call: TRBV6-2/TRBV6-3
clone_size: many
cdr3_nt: TGTGCCAGCAGTGCCTCTCTAGCCGGGGAGCTGTTTTTT
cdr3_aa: CASSASLAGELFF

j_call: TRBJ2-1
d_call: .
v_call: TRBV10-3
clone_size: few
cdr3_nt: TGTGCCATCGGGGCCGGGAAAGGTGAGCAGTTCTTC
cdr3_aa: CAIGAGKGEQFF

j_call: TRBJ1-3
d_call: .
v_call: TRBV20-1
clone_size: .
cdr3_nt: TGCAGTGCTCCTTCAGGGACTGGAAACACCATATATTTT
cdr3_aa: CSAPSGTGNTIYF

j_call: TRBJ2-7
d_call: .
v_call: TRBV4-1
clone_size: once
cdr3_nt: TGCGCCAGCAGCCAAGGTAGGGACCACTACGAGCAGTACTTC
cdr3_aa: CASSQGRDHYEQYF

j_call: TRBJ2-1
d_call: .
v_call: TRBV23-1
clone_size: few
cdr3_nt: TGCGCCAGCAGTCAATTCGGGGATCCCCGGGGGATTAGCTCCTACAATGAGCAGTTCTTC
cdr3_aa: CASSQFGDPRGISSYNEQFF

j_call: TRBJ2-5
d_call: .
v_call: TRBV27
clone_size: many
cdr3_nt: TGTGCCAGCAGTTTAATTGGCCCGAAACTAGGAGGAGAGACCCAGTACTTC
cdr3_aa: CASSLIGPKLGGETQYF

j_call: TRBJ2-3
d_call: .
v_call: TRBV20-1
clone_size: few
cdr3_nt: TGCAGTGCACCCCGGACAACCGCCGGAGATACGCAGTATTTT
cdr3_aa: CSAPRTTAGDTQYF

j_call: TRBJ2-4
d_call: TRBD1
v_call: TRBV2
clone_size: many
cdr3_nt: TGTGCCAGCAGTGGAAGTGGACAGGGAGACATTCAGTACTTC
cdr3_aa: CASSGSGQGDIQYF

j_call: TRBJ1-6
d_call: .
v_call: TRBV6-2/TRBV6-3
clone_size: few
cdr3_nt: TGTGCCAGCAGTTACGCCCCAGCAGGGGTTTTTAGCTCCTATAATTCACCCCTCCACTTT
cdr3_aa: CASSYAPAGVFSSYNSPLHF

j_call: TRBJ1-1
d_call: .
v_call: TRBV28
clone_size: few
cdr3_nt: TGTGCCAGCCGACGGTTTAACACTGAAGCTTTCTTT
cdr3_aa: CASRRFNTEAFF

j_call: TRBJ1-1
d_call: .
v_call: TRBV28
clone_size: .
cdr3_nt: TGTGCCAGCAGACGTTTGGGTCGGGACGGCACTGAAGCTTTCTTT
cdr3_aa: CASRRLGRDGTEAFF

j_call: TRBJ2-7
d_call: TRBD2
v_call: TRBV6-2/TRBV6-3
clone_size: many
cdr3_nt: TGTGCCAGCAGCCGAGCTCTAGCGGGAGTTTTCGGAGAGCAGTACTTC
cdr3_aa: CASSRALAGVFGEQYF

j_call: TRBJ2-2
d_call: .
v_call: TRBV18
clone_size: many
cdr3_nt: TGTGCCAGCTCCCGACCCTCCGGGACCGGGGAGCTGTTTTTT
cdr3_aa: CASSRPSGTGELFF

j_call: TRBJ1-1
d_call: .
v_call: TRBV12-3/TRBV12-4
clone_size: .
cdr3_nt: TGTGCCAGCAGTTTAGATCTGAAAGGGCCCACTGAAGCTTTCTTT
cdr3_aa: CASSLDLKGPTEAFF

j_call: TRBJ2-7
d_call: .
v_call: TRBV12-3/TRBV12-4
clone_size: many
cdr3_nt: TGTGCCAGCAGTCCGGGAGTCCCCTACGAGCAGTACTTC
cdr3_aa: CASSPGVPYEQYF

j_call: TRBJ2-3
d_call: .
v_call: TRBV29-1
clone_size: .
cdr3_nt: TGCAGCGCAACCGTGGGTCAGGGAGACACAGATACGCAGTATTTT
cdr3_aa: CSATVGQGDTDTQYF

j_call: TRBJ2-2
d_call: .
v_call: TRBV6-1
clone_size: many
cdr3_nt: TGTGCCACCCTTTTCCGACTAGACACCGGGGAGCTGTTTTTT
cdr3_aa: CATLFRLDTGELFF

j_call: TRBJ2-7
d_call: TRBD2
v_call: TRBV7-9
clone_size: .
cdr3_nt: TGTGCCAGCAGCTTAAGAACTAGCGGGGAAAATTACGAGCAGTACTTC
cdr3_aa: CASSLRTSGENYEQYF

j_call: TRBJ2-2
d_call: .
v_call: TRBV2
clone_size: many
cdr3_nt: TGTGCCACAGCACCTAGGTCCACCGGGGAGCTGTTTTTT
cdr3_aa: CATAPRSTGELFF